These T cell receptor beta chains were read from a single sample in a study of identical twins. One entry per CDR3 protein results from TCRdb running MiXCR on the 5' RACE reads. Among fewer than 500,000 distinct CDR3 sequences listed, roughly 24% were seen once. In addition, the sample was reused for a study of T cells expressing NK-cell markers.

The sequenced sample consisted of CD4+ T cells sorted from blood. The receptors here all came from a young woman in good health. The CDR3 runs from the conserved cysteine through the conserved F or W. A D gene is named only where the DNA matches it firmly. The size entry is marked missing in some rows and otherwise reads once, few, many or a size class.

abundance | d_gene | j_gene | v_gene | CDR3aa | CDR3nt
few | TRBD2 | TRBJ2-7 | TRBV7-9 | CASSQFKGSGTHTGYF | TGTGCCAGCAGCCAGTTTAAAGGAAGCGGGACTCACACTGGGTACTTC
. | TRBD1 | TRBJ2-3 | TRBV6-1 | CASSEAGTGRTDTQYF | TGTGCCAGCAGTGAAGCGGGGACAGGGAGAACAGATACGCAGTATTTT
. | TRBD1 | TRBJ1-4 | TRBV10-3 | CAISGSTGLGEKLFF | TGTGCCATCAGTGGCTCGACAGGGCTGGGTGAAAAACTGTTTTTT
few | TRBD2 | TRBJ2-5 | TRBV10-3 | CAISSGLAGGMTQYF | TGTGCCATCAGTTCGGGACTAGCGGGGGGGATGACCCAGTACTTC
. | TRBD2 | TRBJ2-1 | TRBV12-3/TRBV12-4 | CASSFFGRRENEQFF | TGTGCCAGCAGTTTTTTCGGGAGGAGGGAGAATGAGCAGTTCTTC
many | . | TRBJ2-7 | TRBV12-3/TRBV12-4 | CASSSGSYEQYF | TGTGCCAGCAGTTCGGGTTCCTACGAGCAGTACTTC
. | TRBD2 | TRBJ2-1 | TRBV11-2 | CASSKGGVAGGFFDEQFF | TGTGCCAGCAGCAAAGGCGGGGTAGCGGGAGGTTTTTTTGATGAGCAGTTCTTC
. | . | TRBJ1-1 | TRBV20-1 | CSAARRYTEAFF | TGCAGTGCCGCCCGACGGTACACTGAAGCTTTCTTT
. | TRBD2 | TRBJ2-3 | TRBV9 | CASSATSGAGDTQYF | TGTGCCAGCAGCGCGACTAGCGGGGCCGGAGATACGCAGTATTTT
few | . | TRBJ1-1 | TRBV5-1 | CASTTGPKDTEAFF | TGCGCCAGCACCACTGGGCCCAAGGACACTGAAGCTTTCTTT
few | . | TRBJ2-1 | TRBV14 | CASSQEGVWTPRGNEQFF | TGTGCCAGCAGCCAAGAAGGGGTTTGGACTCCCAGGGGCAATGAGCAGTTCTTC
. | . | TRBJ2-1 | TRBV30 | CAWSGGLNEQFF | TGTGCCTGGAGTGGAGGCCTCAATGAGCAGTTCTTC
. | . | TRBJ2-3 | TRBV4-3 | CASSQVVATDTQYF | TGCGCCAGCAGCCAAGTTGTAGCAACAGATACGCAGTATTTT
. | . | TRBJ2-7 | TRBV7-2 | CASSLVVGFYEQYF | TGTGCCAGCAGCTTAGTGGTGGGCTTCTACGAGCAGTACTTC
. | TRBD2 | TRBJ2-5 | TRBV6-1 | CASFLAGAGETQYF | TGTGCCAGCTTTCTAGCGGGGGCCGGAGAGACCCAGTACTTC
few | . | TRBJ1-1 | TRBV7-9 | CASSLEGGRGPNTEAFF | TGTGCCAGCAGCTTAGAGGGGGGGAGAGGGCCAAACACTGAAGCTTTCTTT